Included here is one TCR beta chain sequence, with context. Its matching antigen is unknown. The sample originates from a study of metastatic and nonmetastatic thyroid tumors. The germline CDR1 and CDR2 sequences are SGHRS and YFSETQ. The ends were cut back, 0 bases at V and 5 bases at J, with 14 bases in the middle. The CDR3 spans 15 residues. Not a single patient had been given any form of treatment at any point before undergoing thyroid surgery. Study results and limitations: In blood and tumor, TCR beta diversity was reportedly significantly higher in malignant thyroid tumors than in benign nodules.

Original processing notes: Across clinicopathological groups, CDR3 differences served as the basis for building a distant-metastasis classifier for papillary thyroid cancer. TCRdb re-called the PCR reads via MiXCR. These V and J calls originate from TCRdb's pipeline instead of the authors' own analysis. Altogether roughly 25,000 clones are present, 20% to 30% being singletons, with the ten largest covering 12%. Sequencing was carried out using tumor tissue. The chain carries TRBV5-1 and TRBJ1-1; D not certain. This TCR came from a male donor with papillary thyroid cancer or a benign thyroid nodule (not recorded which). Some clones in this sample may be carry-over from other donors' samples. CDR3 loop: CASSLGRGVKTEAFF. The CDR3 region has the DNA TGCGCCAGCAGCTTGGGTCGTGGCGTTAAAACTGAAGCTTTCTTT.